This TCR beta chain originates from a study of CD8 T cells in Susac syndrome. This CDR3 is built from 14 residues. Germline-derived CDR1 and CDR2 are SQVTM and ANQGSEA. With 6 bases clipped from V and 6 bases from J, the junction kept 6 bases outside the gene matches. Sequencing of TCR beta, carried out with a high-throughput approach, was applied to CD8+ and CD4+ T cells from the blood. Negative isolation yielded the CD8+ and CD4+ T cells, while FACS enriched the TEMRA cells. Random hexamers were used to reverse transcribe the RNA input (about 0.5 to 1 ug). Coverage of TCR beta CDR3 amplification by immunoSEQ multiplex PCR extended to 54 Vbeta and 13 Jbeta. TCRdb reprocessed the immunoSEQ multiplex PCR reads via MiXCR and lists one record per CDR3 protein. The profile shows about 210,000 distinct CDR3 sequences, 85% to 95% of them singletons.

What was sequenced was CD4+ T cells from PBMCs. The clonotype originates from a human donor in good health. The chain links TRBV29-1 to TRBJ1-6; the match to TRBD1 covers 9 bases. This CDR3 is CSVPGTGSNSPLHF. Here the CDR3 DNA reads TGCAGCGTCCCCGGGACAGGGAGTAATTCACCCCTCCACTTT.